Listed here is a single T cell receptor beta chain. Its antigen is as yet unknown. The immunoSEQ assay was v3.0, run at survey level. Sequenced by immunoSEQ multiplex PCR; TCRdb stores in-frame clones only, minus some. Here the sample spans under 30,000 clones, about 80% being singletons. The data derive from a study of long-term antiretroviral therapy in people with HIV. CDR3 length equals 14 residues. Germline CDR1 is SGHAT and CDR2 is FQNNGV. Trimming removed 4 bases from V and 4 bases from J; junction bases left unmatched: 5. Study conclusions and caveats: The study found narrower CDR3 length ranges in HIV repertoires than in controls. Repertoire dominance by clones expanded before ART was seen at all time points. With ART, diversity went up but was still lower than in transplant donor controls.

From each donor, at least one pre-ART PBMC sample and at least two post-ART PBMC samples were obtained. The sequenced sample was unsorted PBMCs, obtained 0.3 years after starting antiretroviral therapy. This sequence originates from a man aged 40-49 years with HIV. The chain uses TRBV11-2 and TRBJ2-3; 7 bases align to TRBD1. CDR3 region: CASSSRQGADTQYF. CDR3 nucleotides: TGTGCCAGCAGCTCCCGACAGGGCGCAGATACGCAGTATTTT.